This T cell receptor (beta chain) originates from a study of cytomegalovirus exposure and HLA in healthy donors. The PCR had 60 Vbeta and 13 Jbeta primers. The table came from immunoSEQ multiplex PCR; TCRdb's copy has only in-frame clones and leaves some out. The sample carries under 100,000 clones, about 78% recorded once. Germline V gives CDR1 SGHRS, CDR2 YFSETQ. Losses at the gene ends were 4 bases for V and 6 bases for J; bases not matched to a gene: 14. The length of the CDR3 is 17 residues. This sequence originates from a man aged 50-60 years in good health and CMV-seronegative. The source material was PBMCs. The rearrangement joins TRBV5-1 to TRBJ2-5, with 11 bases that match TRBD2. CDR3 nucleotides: TGCGCCAGCAGCCCGCCCGTTAGCGGGGGGGCGGCAAAGACCCAGTACTTC. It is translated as CASSPPVSGGAAKTQYF.